A single sample gave rise to the 2 T cell receptor beta chains below, sequenced in a study of ipilimumab plus nivolumab after autologous stem cell transplantation. Here immunoSEQ multiplex PCR was the method, and the copy in TCRdb shows in-frame clones only, minus some. This table has 20,000 to 25,000 clones, nearly 75% appearing once. The source was PBMCs, collected in a trial of ipilimumab plus nivolumab as post-transplant consolidation. These receptors came from a male donor with diffuse large B-cell lymphoma.

V is TRBV10-3 and J is TRBJ2-7; 7 bases are a match to TRBD1. Germline-derived CDR1 and CDR2 are ENHRY and SYGVKD. Germline trimming cut 0 bases from V and 3 bases from J; bases unmatched to any gene: 8. CDR3 size: 16 residues. In nucleotides, the CDR3 is TGTGCCATCAGTGAGTCTGCGGAAGGGGGCTTCTACGAGCAGTACTTC. This translates into CAISESAEGGFYEQYF.

The rearrangement uses TRBV6-1 and TRBJ1-2; D is possibly TRBD1 (6 bases). V shed 10 bases and J shed 7 bases, with 19 bases lying between them. CDR1 MNHNS and CDR2 SASEGT come from the germline V gene. This CDR3 has 13 residues. This CDR3 reads CATLRTGLGGYTF. The CDR3 coding sequence is TGTGCCACCCTTCGCACAGGGTTGGGTGGCTACACCTTC.